This T cell receptor beta chain appears in the sequencing data of a study of T cells of healthy individuals. Germline V gives CDR1 SQVTM, CDR2 ANQGSEA. CDR3 length equals 16 residues. V was cut by 1 base and J by 2 bases, with 16 bases left in between. Using its own MiXCR run on the 5' RACE reads, TCRdb lists one record per CDR3 protein. The data hold 63,000 or so distinct CDR3 sequences, with 16% observed a single time. The rearrangement joins TRBV29-1 to TRBJ2-3, with a tentative D call TRBD1 (6 bases). The origin of this receptor is a human donor in good health. CDR3 sequence (DNA): TGCAGCGTTGAAGGAATGACAGGAACCAACACAGATACGCAGTATTTT. Its translation: CSVEGMTGTNTDTQYF.